The source of this T cell receptor (beta chain) is a study of early stage breast cancer tumors. Study context: About 70% of the 16 invasive tumors were ER+, PR+ and HER2-. Among around 12 ER+/PR+/HER2- tumors, eight were ductal, four lobular.

Study-level findings and limits: Most shared enriched TCRB sequences were commonly generated ones. Compared with adjacent normal breast tissue, tumors showed about 2.3-fold greater T cell density and higher clonality.

Of note for this clone: The antigen is not known.

The table came from immunoSEQ multiplex PCR; TCRdb's copy has only in-frame clones and leaves some out. The data hold tens of thousands of clones, with approximately 84% observed a single time. CDR1 is GTSNPN and CDR2 is SVGIG in the germline V gene (reference sequence). This CDR3 spans 13 amino acids. V lost 5 bases and J 2 bases, leaving 12 bases between the germline ends. The clonotype was recovered from a person aged 45-60 years with breast cancer. The source material was blood. This chain links TRBV30 with TRBJ1-2, with D perhaps TRBD1 (5 bases). The CDR3 loop is CAWGRQMNYGYTF. CDR3 DNA sequence: TGTGCCTGGGGTCGACAGATGAACTATGGCTACACCTTC.